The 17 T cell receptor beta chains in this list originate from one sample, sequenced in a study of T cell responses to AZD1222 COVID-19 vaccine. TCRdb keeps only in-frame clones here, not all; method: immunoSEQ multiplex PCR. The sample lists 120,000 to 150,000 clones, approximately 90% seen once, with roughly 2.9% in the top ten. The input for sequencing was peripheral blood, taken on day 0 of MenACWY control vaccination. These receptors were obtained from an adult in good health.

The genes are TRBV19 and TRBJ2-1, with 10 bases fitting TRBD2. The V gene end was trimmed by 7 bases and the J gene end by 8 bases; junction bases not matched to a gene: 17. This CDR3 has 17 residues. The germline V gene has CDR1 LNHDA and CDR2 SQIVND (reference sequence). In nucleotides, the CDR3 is TGTGCCAGTAACCCCTCCGGCCAAGCGGGAGGGCCGTATGAGCAGTTCTTC. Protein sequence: CASNPSGQAGGPYEQFF.

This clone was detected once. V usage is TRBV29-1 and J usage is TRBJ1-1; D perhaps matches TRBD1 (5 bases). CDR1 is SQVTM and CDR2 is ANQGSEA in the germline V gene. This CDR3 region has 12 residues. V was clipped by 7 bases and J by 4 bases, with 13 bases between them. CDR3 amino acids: CSAGAQSTEAFF. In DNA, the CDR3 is TGCAGCGCCGGGGCCCAGAGCACTGAAGCTTTCTTT.

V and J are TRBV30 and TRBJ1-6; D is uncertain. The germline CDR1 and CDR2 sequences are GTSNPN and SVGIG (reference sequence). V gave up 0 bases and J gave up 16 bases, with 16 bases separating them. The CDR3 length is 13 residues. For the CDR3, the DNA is TGTGCCTGGAGTGTAGGAGGGCGAACCATACTCCACTTT. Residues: CAWSVGGRTILHF.

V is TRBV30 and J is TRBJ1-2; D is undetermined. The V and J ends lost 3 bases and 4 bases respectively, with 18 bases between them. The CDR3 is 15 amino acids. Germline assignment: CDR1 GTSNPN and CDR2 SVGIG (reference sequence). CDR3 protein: CAWRASRNMGYGYTF. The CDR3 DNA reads TGTGCCTGGAGAGCCTCCCGTAACATGGGCTATGGCTACACCTTC. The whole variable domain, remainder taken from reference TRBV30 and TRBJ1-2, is SQTIHQWPATLVQPVGSPLSLECTVEGTSNPNLYWYRQAAGRGLQLLFYSVGIGQISSEVPQNLSASRPQDRQFILSSKKLLLSDSGFYLCAWRASRNMGYGYTFGSGTRLTVV.

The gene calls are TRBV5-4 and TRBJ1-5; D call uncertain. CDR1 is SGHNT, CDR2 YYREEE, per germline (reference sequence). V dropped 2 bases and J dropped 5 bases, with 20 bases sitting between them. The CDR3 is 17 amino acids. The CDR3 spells CASSFRQAPGIDQPQHF. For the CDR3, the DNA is TGTGCCAGCAGCTTTAGGCAAGCTCCAGGTATCGATCAGCCCCAGCATTTT.

This CDR3 is CASSVPATNEKLFF. CDR3 DNA: TGTGCCAGCAGTGTGCCGGCAACTAATGAAAAACTGTTTTTT. This chain links TRBV28 with TRBJ1-4; no firm D call. Germline CDR1 reads MDHEN; CDR2 reads SYDVKM. Trimming cost V 5 bases and J 0 bases, with 7 bases left between them. This CDR3 region has 14 residues.

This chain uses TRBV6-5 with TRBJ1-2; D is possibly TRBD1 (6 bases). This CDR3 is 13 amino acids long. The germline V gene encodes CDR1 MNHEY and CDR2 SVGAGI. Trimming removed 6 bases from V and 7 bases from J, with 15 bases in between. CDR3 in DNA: TGTGCCAGCAGCTTGGGGGGCGTGAGTGGCTACACCTTC. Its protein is CASSLGGVSGYTF.

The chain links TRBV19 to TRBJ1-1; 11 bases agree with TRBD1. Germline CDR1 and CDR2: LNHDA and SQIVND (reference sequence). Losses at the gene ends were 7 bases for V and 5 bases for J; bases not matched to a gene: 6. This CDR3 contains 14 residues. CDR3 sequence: CASTPGTGGTEAFF. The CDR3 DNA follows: TGTGCCAGTACGCCCGGGACAGGGGGAACTGAAGCTTTCTTT.

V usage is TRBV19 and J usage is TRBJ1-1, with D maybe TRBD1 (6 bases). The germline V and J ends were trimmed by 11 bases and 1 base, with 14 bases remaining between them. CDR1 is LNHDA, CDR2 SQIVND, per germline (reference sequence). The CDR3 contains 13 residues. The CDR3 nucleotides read TGTGCCGCCAGAGGACAGAGGAACACTGAAGCTTTCTTT. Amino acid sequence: CAARGQRNTEAFF.

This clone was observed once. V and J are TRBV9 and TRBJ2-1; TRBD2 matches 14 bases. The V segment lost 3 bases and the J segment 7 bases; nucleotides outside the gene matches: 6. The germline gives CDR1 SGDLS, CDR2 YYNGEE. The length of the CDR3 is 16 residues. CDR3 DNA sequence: TGTGCCAGCAGCGGACTAGCGGGAGGGCCGGGGAATGAGCAGTTCTTC. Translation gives CASSGLAGGPGNEQFF.

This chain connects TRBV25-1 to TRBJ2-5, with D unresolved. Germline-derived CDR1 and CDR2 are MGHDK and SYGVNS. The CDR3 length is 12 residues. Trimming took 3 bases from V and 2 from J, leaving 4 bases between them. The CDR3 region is CASSEVQETQYF. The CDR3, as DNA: TGTGCCAGCAGTGAGGTTCAAGAGACCCAGTACTTC.

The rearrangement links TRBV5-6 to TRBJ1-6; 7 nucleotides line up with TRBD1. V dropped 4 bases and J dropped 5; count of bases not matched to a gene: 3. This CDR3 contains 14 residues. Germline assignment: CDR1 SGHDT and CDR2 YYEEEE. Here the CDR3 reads CASSHDRDNSPLHF. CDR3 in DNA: TGTGCCAGCAGCCATGACAGGGATAATTCACCCCTCCACTTT.

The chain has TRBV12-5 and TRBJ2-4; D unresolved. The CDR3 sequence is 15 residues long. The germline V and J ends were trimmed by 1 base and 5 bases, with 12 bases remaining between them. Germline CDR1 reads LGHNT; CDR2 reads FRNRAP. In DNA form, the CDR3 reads TGTGCTAGTGGTTTGGGACGGGCCATACAAAACATTCAGTACTTC. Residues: CASGLGRAIQNIQYF.

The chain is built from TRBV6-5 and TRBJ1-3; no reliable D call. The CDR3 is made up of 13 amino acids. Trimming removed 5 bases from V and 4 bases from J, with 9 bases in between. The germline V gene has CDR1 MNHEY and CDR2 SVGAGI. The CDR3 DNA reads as TGTGCCAGCAGTCCCGAGCCCGGAAACACCATATATTTT. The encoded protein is CASSPEPGNTIYF.

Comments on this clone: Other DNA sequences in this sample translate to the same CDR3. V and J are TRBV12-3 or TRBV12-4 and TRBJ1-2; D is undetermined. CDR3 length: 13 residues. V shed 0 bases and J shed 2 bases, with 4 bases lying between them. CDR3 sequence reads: CASSLAGNYGYTF. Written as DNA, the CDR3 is TGTGCCAGCAGTTTAGCCGGGAACTATGGCTACACCTTC.

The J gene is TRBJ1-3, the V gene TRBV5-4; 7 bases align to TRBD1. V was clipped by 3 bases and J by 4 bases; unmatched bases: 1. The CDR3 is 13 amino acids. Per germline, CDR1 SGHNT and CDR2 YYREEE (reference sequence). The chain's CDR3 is CASSSTGGNTIYF. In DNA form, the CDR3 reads TGTGCCAGCAGCTCGACAGGGGGAAACACCATATATTTT.

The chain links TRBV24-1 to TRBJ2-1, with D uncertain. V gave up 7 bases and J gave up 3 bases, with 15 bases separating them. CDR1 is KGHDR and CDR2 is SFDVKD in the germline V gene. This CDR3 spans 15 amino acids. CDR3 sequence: CATSVNSVDYNEQFF. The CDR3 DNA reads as TGTGCCACCAGCGTTAATTCTGTTGACTACAATGAGCAGTTCTTC.